This record looks at one T cell receptor beta chain sequence and its context. This entry is derived from a study of blood T cell repertoires in COVID-19. Here immunoSEQ multiplex PCR was the method, and the copy in TCRdb shows in-frame clones only, minus some. The data show fewer than 300,000 clones, with 82% seen just once and roughly 3.1% held by the top ten. The sequencing sample was made of peripheral blood. This sequence was found in a woman aged 18-35 years with acute or convalescent COVID-19.

CDR3 nucleotides: TGTGCCAACCGGTGGCAGGGACTAGCGGGAGGGAGCCACGAGCAGTACTTC. Translating it yields CANRWQGLAGGSHEQYF. The chain couples TRBV24-1 to TRBJ2-7; 16 nucleotides align to TRBD2. Losses at the gene ends were 11 bases for V and 5 bases for J; bases not matched to a gene: 14. This CDR3 region has 17 residues. CDR1 KGHDR and CDR2 SFDVKD come from the germline V gene.